The 18 T cell receptor beta chains listed next were all sequenced from one sample in a study of cytotoxic CD8 clonotypes in ibrutinib-treated CLL. This table comes from immunoSEQ multiplex PCR, and its TCRdb copy is limited to in-frame clones, with some not included. The sample consists of more than 85,000 clones, approximately 80% of them appearing once. Sequencing used PBMCs, obtained after 24 months of ibrutinib treatment. The receptors derive from a human donor with chronic lymphocytic leukemia.

The J gene is TRBJ2-3, the V gene TRBV7-8; D is tentatively TRBD1 or TRBD2 (5 bases each). Germline V CDR1 and CDR2: SGHVS, FQNEAQ. The CDR3 totals 15 residues. The V end lost 5 bases, the J end lost 3 bases, and 15 bases lay between the germline ends. CDR3 residues: CASSPRGDRTDTQYF. The CDR3 DNA reads TGTGCCAGCAGCCCAAGGGGAGATCGGACAGATACGCAGTATTTT.

This CDR3 is CASRAPEGSGNTIYF. The CDR3 DNA sequence: TGTGCCAGCAGGGCCCCTGAGGGCTCTGGAAACACCATATATTTT. This chain joins TRBV28 and TRBJ1-3; D is unclear. The germline gives CDR1 MDHEN, CDR2 SYDVKM. Trimming cost V 6 bases and J 0 bases, with 12 bases left between them. The CDR3 extends over 15 amino acids.

The CDR3 bases are TGTGCCAGCAGTGTGGACTTATCCACAGATACGCAGTATTTT. Protein: CASSVDLSTDTQYF. This chain joins TRBV6-4 and TRBJ2-3; the D gene is possibly TRBD2 (5 bases). The V gene's germline CDR1 is MRHNA and CDR2 SNTAGT. Trimming stripped 4 bases from V and 2 bases from J, with 10 bases between. The CDR3 runs 14 residues.

The chain couples TRBV5-1 to TRBJ1-1; D ambiguous. Between the trimmed V and J ends, which lost 5 bases and 5 bases, there was a span of 16 bases. Germline-derived CDR1 and CDR2 are SGHRS and YFSETQ. The CDR3 has 14 residues. For the CDR3, the DNA is TGCGCCAGCAGTTCTAACTACGGTTCTACTGAAGCTTTCTTT. Translating gives CASSSNYGSTEAFF.

Concerning this clone itself: Its ends do not fully match the called genes, so a read error is possible. The chain uses TRBV4-2 and TRBJ1-2; D is undetermined. The CDR3 length is 13 residues. The germline V gene has CDR1 LGHNA and CDR2 YNFKEQ. This CDR3 reads CASRQDANYGYTF. In nucleotides, the CDR3 is TGTGCCAGCAGGCAAGACGCTAACTATGGCTACACCTTC.

The V and J genes are TRBV30 and TRBJ2-1, with D maybe TRBD1 (6 bases). Germline CDR1 GTSNPN, CDR2 SVGIG (reference sequence). Trimming took off 0 bases at V and 9 bases at J, with 12 bases between the two ends. The CDR3 is made up of 13 amino acids. Here the CDR3 DNA reads TGTGCCTGGAGTGTCGAGAGACAGGCTGAGCAGTTCTTC. Protein product: CAWSVERQAEQFF.

The V gene is TRBV7-9, the J gene TRBJ2-7; TRBD1 or TRBD2 may be the D gene (7 bases each). Trimming cost V 1 base and J 2 bases, with 12 bases left between them. Germline V lookup: CDR1 SEHNR, CDR2 FQNEAQ (reference sequence). CDR3 length equals 15 residues. Written as DNA, the CDR3 is TGTGCCAGCAGCTTAGTGCCAGGGGGGGCCTACGAGCAGTACTTC. Translation: CASSLVPGGAYEQYF.

This chain connects TRBV6-5 to TRBJ2-5; TRBD2 might be the D (8 bases). This CDR3 is 15 amino acids long. V was cut by 6 bases and J by 5 bases, with 19 bases left in between. CDR1 and CDR2 from the germline V gene are MNHEY and SVGAGI. The CDR3 DNA reads as TGTGCCAGCAGAAACAGGGGAGCGGGAGATGAGACCCAGTACTTC. Translated, it gives CASRNRGAGDETQYF.

The chain links TRBV5-6 to TRBJ1-2; D unclear. From germline, CDR1 is SGHDT and CDR2 YYEEEE. V lost 0 bases and J lost 2, with 8 bases in between. The CDR3 consists of 14 residues. The CDR3 nucleotides are TGTGCCAGCAGCTTGGACACGAGAAACTATGGCTACACCTTC. Translation: CASSLDTRNYGYTF.

The chain is built from TRBV5-6 and TRBJ2-7; 13 bases fit TRBD2. Germline V lookup: CDR1 SGHDT, CDR2 YYEEEE. This CDR3 comprises 15 residues. After removal of 4 bases from V and 4 bases from J, the junction contained 5 bases not matched to a gene. The CDR3 DNA sequence: TGTGCCAGCAGCCACGGGGGACTAGCGGGGTACGAGCAGTACTTC. It codes for CASSHGGLAGYEQYF. The full variable domain, its missing parts supplied by reference TRBV5-6 and TRBJ2-7, is DAGVTQSPTHLIKTRGQQVTLRCSPKSGHDTVSWYQQALGQGPQFIFQYYEEEERQRGNFPDRFSGHQFPNYSSELNVNALLLGDSALYLCASSHGGLAGYEQYFGPGTRLTVT.

This CDR3 is CASREDRGSGNTIYF. CDR3 sequence (DNA): TGTGCCAGCCGAGAAGACAGGGGGTCTGGAAACACCATATATTTT. The rearrangement uses TRBV6-5 and TRBJ1-3; TRBD1 agrees at 9 bases. V trimming: 8 bases; J trimming: 1 base; junction bases outside the gene matches: 6. The CDR3 contains 15 residues. Germline CDR1 and CDR2: MNHEY and SVGAGI.

This clone was recorded a few times. The rearrangement links TRBV5-4 to TRBJ2-2; 10 positions agree with TRBD2. Trimming removed 4 bases from V and 2 bases from J; junction bases left unmatched: 8. Germline V gene data show CDR1 as SGHNT and CDR2 as YYREEE (reference sequence). The CDR3 extends over 17 amino acids. The CDR3 here is CASSPGLADFNTGELFF. The CDR3 nucleotides read TGTGCCAGCAGCCCCGGACTAGCGGATTTTAACACCGGGGAGCTGTTTTTT.

The CDR3 nucleotides are TGTGCCAGCAGTTTATTTACTAGCGGGAGCTATGAGCAGTTCTTC. Amino acids: CASSLFTSGSYEQFF. The V call is TRBV28, the J call TRBJ2-1; TRBD2 matches 11 bases. Germline CDR1 MDHEN, CDR2 SYDVKM. The V gene end was trimmed by 1 base and the J gene end by 8 bases; junction bases not matched to a gene: 4. There are 15 residues in the CDR3.

The chain uses TRBV28 and TRBJ2-7; 7 nucleotides align to TRBD1. This CDR3 contains 14 residues. Germline V CDR1 and CDR2: MDHEN, SYDVKM. Unmatched junction bases numbered 7, after V lost 5 bases and J lost 3 bases. The CDR3 nucleotides read TGTGCCAGCAGTAACCCGGGACAGAGCTACGAGCAGTACTTC. It is translated as CASSNPGQSYEQYF.

The CDR3 region has the DNA TGTGCCAGCAGCCATGACAGGTATGAGCAGTTCTTC. It translates to CASSHDRYEQFF. The gene calls are TRBV5-6 and TRBJ2-1, with D perhaps matching TRBD1 (6 bases). CDR3 size: 12 residues. V gave up 4 bases and J gave up 8 bases, with 10 bases separating them. Germline CDR1 reads SGHDT; CDR2 reads YYEEEE.

About this clone itself: At one end the junction does not follow the germline gene, possibly because of a read error. V usage is TRBV5-4 and J usage is TRBJ2-3; no firm D call. The CDR3 spans 13 residues. CDR1 and CDR2 from the germline V gene are SGHNT and YYREEE (reference sequence). CDR3 loop: CASSSPRTYTQYF. The DNA for the CDR3 is TGTGCCAGCAGCTCCCCTCGCACATATACGCAGTATTTT.

The V and J genes are TRBV27 and TRBJ1-2, with D tentatively TRBD1 (6 bases). The CDR3 sequence is 16 residues long. The V and J ends lost 0 bases and 7 bases respectively, with 18 bases between them. Germline V gives CDR1 MNHEY, CDR2 SMNVEV (reference sequence). The CDR3: CASSLSPFTGRSGYTF. CDR3 nucleotides: TGTGCCAGCAGTTTATCACCCTTTACAGGGCGGAGTGGCTACACCTTC.

The sample holds one count of this clone. This chain uses TRBV21-1 with TRBJ2-7. TRBV21-1 is described as a pseudogene. This CDR3 is 8 amino acids long. CDR3 nucleotide sequence: TGTGCCAGCTACGAGCAGTACTTC. This sequence encodes CASYEQYF.